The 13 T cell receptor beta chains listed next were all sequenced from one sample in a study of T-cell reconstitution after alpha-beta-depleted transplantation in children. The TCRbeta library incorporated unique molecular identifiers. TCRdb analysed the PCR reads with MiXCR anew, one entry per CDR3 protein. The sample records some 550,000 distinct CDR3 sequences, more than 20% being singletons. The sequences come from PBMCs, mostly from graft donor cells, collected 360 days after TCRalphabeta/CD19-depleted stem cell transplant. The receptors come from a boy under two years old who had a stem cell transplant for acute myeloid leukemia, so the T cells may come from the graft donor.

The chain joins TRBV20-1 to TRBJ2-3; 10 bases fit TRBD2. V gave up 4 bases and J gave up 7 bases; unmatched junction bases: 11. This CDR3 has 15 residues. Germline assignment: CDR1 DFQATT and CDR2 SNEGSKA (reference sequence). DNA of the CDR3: TGCAGTGCTACCAGGATGGATAGCGGGGGGCATACGCAGTATTTT. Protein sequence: CSATRMDSGGHTQYF.

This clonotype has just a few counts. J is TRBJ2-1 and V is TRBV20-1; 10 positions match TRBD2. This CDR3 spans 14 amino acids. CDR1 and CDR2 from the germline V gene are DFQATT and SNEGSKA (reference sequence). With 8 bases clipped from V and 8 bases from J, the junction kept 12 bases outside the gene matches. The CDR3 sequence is CSPERGGLVDEQFF. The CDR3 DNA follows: TGCAGTCCGGAGCGGGGGGGCCTCGTCGATGAGCAGTTCTTC.

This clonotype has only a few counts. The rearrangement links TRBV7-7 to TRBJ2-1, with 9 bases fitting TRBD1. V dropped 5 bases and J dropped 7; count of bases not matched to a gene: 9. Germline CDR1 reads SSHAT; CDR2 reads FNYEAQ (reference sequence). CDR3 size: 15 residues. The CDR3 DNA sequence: TGTGCCAGCAGCCAAGGACAGGGGCCGGGGAATGAGCAGTTCTTC. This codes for CASSQGQGPGNEQFF.

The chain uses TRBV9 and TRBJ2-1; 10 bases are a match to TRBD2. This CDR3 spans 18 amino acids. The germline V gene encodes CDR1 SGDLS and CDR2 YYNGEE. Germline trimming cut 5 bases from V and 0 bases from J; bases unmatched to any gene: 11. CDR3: CASSAPSGGPSSYNEQFF. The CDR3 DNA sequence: TGTGCCAGCAGTGCTCCTAGCGGGGGACCGAGCTCCTACAATGAGCAGTTCTTC.

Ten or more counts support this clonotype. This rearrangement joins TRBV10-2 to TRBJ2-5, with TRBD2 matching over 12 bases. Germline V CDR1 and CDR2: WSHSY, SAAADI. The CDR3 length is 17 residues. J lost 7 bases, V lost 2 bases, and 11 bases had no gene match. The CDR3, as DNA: TGCGCCAGCAGTGAGAGAGGGGGACTAGCGGGTCTAGGGACCCAGTACTTC. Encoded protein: CASSERGGLAGLGTQYF.

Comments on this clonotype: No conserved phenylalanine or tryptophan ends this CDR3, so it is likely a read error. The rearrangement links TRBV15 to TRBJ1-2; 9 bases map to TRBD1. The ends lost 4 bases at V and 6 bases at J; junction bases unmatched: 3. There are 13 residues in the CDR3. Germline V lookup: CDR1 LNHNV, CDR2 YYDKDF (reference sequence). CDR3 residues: CATSTGTGNGYTC. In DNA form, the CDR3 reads TGTGCCACCAGCACCGGGACAGGGAATGGCTACACCTGC.

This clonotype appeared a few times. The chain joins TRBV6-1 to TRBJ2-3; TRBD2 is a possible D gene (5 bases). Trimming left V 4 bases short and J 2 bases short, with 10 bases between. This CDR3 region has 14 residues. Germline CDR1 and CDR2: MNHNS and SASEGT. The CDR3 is CASSAIANTDTQYF. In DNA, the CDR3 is TGTGCCAGCAGTGCCATAGCGAACACAGATACGCAGTATTTT.

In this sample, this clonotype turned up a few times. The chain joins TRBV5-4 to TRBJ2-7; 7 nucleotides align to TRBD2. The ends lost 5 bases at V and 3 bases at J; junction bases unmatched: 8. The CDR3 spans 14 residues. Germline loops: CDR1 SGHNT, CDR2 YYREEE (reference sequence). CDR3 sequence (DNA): TGTGCCAGCAGTCTCAGCGGGGCCCACTACGAGCAGTACTTC. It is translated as CASSLSGAHYEQYF.

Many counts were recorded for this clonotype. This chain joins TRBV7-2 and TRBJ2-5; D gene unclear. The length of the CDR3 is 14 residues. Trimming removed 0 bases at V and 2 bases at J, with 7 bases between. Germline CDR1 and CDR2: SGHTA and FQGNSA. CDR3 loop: CASSLATFQETQYF. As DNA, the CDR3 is TGTGCCAGCAGCTTAGCGACCTTTCAAGAGACCCAGTACTTC.

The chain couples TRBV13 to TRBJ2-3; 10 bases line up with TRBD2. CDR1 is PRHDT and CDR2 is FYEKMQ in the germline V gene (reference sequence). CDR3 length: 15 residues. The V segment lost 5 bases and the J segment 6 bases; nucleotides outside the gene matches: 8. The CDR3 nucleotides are TGTGCCAGCAGCCCGACTAGCGGGCAAGAGGATACGCAGTATTTT. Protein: CASSPTSGQEDTQYF.

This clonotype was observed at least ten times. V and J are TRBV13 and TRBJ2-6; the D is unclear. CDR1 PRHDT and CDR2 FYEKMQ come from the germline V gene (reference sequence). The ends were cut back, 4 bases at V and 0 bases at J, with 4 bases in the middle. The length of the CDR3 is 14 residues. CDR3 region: CASSSLSGANVLTF. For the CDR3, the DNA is TGTGCCAGCAGCTCTCTCTCTGGGGCCAACGTCCTGACTTTC.

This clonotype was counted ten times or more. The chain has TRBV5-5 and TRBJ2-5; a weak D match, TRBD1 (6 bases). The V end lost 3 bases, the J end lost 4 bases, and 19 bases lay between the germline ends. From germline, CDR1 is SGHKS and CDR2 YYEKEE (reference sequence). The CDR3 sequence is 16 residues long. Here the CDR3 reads CASSWGQGTLLETQYF. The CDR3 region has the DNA TGTGCCAGCAGCTGGGGGCAGGGCACCTTATTAGAGACCCAGTACTTC.

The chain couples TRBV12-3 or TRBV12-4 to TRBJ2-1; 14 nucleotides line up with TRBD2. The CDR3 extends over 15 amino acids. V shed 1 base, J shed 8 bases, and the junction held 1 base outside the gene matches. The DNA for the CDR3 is TGTGCCAGCAGTTTAGGGGGACTAGCGGGGGATGAGCAGTTCTTC. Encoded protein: CASSLGGLAGDEQFF.